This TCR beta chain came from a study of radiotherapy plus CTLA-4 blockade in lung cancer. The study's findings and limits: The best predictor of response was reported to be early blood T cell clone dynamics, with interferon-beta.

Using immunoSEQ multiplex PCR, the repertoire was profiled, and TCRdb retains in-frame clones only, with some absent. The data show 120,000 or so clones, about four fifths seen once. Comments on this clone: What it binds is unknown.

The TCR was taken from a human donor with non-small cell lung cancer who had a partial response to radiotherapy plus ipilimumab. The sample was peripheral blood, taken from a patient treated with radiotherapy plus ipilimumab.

The CDR3: CASSLLEGNTIYF. CDR3 DNA sequence: TGTGCCAGCAGCTTATTAGAGGGAAACACCATATATTTT. The chain is built from TRBV11-2 and TRBJ1-3; D is unclear. There are 13 residues in the CDR3. Germline assignment: CDR1 SGHAT and CDR2 FQNNGV. V was cut by 2 bases and J by 4 bases, with 6 bases left in between.